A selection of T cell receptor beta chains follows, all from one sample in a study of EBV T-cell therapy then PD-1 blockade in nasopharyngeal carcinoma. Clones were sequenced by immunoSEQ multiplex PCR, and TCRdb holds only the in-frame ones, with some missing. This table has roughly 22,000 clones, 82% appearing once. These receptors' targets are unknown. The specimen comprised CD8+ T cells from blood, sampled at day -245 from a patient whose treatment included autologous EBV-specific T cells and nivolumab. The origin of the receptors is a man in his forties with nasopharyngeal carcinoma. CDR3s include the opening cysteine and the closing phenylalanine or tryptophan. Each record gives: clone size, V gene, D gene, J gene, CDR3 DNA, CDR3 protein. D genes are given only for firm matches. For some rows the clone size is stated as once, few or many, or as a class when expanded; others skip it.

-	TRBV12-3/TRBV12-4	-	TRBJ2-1	TGTGCCAGCAGTTTAAGATATGAGCAGTTCTTC	CASSLRYEQFF
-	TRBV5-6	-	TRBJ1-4	TGTGCCAGCGGAGGGCTAACTAATGAAAAACTGTTTTTT	CASGGLTNEKLFF
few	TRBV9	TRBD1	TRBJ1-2	TGTGCCAGCAGCGCCCTCGGGACAGGGGCGACCAACTATGGCTACACCTTC	CASSALGTGATNYGYTF
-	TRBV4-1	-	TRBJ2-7	TGCGCCAGCAGCCCGGGGGACCGGAGTAGAAGCGAGCAGTACTTC	CASSPGDRSRSEQYF
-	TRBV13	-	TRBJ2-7	TGTGCCAGCCGTGTACAGGGTGAAAGCGAGCAGTACTTC	CASRVQGESEQYF
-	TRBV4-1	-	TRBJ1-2	TGCGCCAGCAGCCAAGAAAATAAGGGGAACGCTAACTATGGCTACACCTTC	CASSQENKGNANYGYTF
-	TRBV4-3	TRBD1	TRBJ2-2	TGCGCCAGCAGCCCGGACAGGGGAAACACCGGGGAGCTGTTTTTT	CASSPDRGNTGELFF
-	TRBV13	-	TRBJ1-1	TGTGCCAGCAGCTTAGGCAGTACGGGGGTCACTGAAGCTTTCTTT	CASSLGSTGVTEAFF
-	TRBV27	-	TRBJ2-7	TGTGCCAGCAGTTTAAAAGGACACCACTACGAGCAGTACTTC	CASSLKGHHYEQYF
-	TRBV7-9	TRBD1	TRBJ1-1	TGTGCCGGCAGGGGGGGGATGGCGTTGCGGGTGAACACTGAAGCTTTCTTT	CAGRGGMALRVNTEAFF
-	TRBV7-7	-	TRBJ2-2	TGTGCCAGCAGCTTACGTACCGTGGGGCCGAACACCGGGGAGCTGTTTTTT	CASSLRTVGPNTGELFF
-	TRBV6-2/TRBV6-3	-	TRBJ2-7	TGTGCCAGCAGCCCCCGCCTGCACGAGCAGTACTTC	CASSPRLHEQYF
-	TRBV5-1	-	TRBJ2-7	TGCGCCAGCAGCTCGGAGGGGACAGAGCCCCTCTACGAGCAGTACTTC	CASSSEGTEPLYEQYF
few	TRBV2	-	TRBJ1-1	TGTGCCAGCAGTTACACAGGGCCCACTGAAGCTTTCTTT	CASSYTGPTEAFF
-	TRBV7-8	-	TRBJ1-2	TGTGCCAGCAGCTTAGGCCAGGGCCGGCGTGGCTACACCTTC	CASSLGQGRRGYTF
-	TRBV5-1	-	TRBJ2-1	TGCGCCAGCAGCTTAAGAACAGGGAATGAGCAGTTCTTC	CASSLRTGNEQFF
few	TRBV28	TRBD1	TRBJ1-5	TGTGCCAGCAGACGGACAGGGGGCGTCAATCAGCCCCAGCATTTT	CASRRTGGVNQPQHF
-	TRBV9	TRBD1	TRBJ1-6	TGTGCCAGCAGCGGCTACGGGACAGGGGGCGAGGGGGGTTCACCCCTCCACTTT	CASSGYGTGGEGGSPLHF
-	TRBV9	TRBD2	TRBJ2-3	TGTGCCAGCAGGGCCTCGGCGGGGGGGTGGACAGATACGCAGTATTTT	CASRASAGGWTDTQYF
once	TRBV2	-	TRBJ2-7	TGTGCCAGCATCGACGACTACGAGCAGTACTTC	CASIDDYEQYF
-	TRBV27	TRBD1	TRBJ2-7	TGTGCCAGCAGTTTTTTGCAGGGGGCCTACGAGCAGTACTTC	CASSFLQGAYEQYF
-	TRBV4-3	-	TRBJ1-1	TGCGCCAGCAGCCAAGATCGGGTGGGGCCGGGCACTGAAGCTTTCTTT	CASSQDRVGPGTEAFF
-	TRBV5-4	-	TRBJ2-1	TGTGCCAGCACGTTCGGGGCTGAGCAGTTCTTC	CASTFGAEQFF
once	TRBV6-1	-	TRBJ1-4	TGTGCCAGCAGTGAAGTAACGGATCCTGAAAAACTGTTTTTT	CASSEVTDPEKLFF
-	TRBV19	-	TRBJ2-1	TGTGCCAGTAGTATACCTTCAGGGGGGGGGCGCAATGAGCAGTTCTTC	CASSIPSGGGRNEQFF
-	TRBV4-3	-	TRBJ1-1	TGCGCCAGCAGCCAAAGGACGGTTAAGAACACTGAAGCTTTCTTT	CASSQRTVKNTEAFF
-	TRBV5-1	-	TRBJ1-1	TGCGCCAGCAGTCCGGAGAGGACAGCGAACACTGAAGCTTTCTTT	CASSPERTANTEAFF
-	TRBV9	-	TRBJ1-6	TGTGCCAGCAGCTTTCGGGACTTTCGGCCCCTCCACTTT	CASSFRDFRPLHF
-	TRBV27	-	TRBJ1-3	TGTGCCAGCAGTTTATCGAGACTTGGAAACACCATATATTTT	CASSLSRLGNTIYF
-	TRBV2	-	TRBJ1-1	TGTGCCAGCAGTTACTTTTGGGGGACTGAAGCTTTCTTT	CASSYFWGTEAFF
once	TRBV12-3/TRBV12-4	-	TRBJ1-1	TGTGCCAGCAGCCCCTATGGAGCTTTCTTT	CASSPYGAFF
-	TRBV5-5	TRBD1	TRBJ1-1	TGTGCCAGCAGCGAAAGACAGGGCCCGGCTTTCTTT	CASSERQGPAFF
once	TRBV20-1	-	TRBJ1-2	TGCAGTGCTAGCCCCACTCAGTTC	CSASPTQF
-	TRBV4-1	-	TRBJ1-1	TGCGCCAGCAGCCCCATGGAGAACACTGAAGCTTTCTTT	CASSPMENTEAFF
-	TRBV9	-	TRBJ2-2	TGTGCCAGCAGCGTAGCTGTCGGGGAGCTGTTTTTT	CASSVAVGELFF
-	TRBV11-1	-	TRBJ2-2	TGTGCCAGCAGCACCCCAGCCGGGGAGCTGTTTTTT	CASSTPAGELFF